This TCR beta chain was observed in a study of T-cell reconstitution after alpha-beta-depleted transplantation in children. Unique molecular identifiers featured in how the TCRbeta library was prepared. TCRdb re-called the PCR reads through MiXCR, storing one row per CDR3 protein. The sample consists of 450,000 to 600,000 distinct CDR3 sequences, about 16% of them appearing once. This clonotype was seen more than once but under ten times. The TCR sequence derives from a human donor who donated a stem cell graft to a child with acute lymphoblastic leukemia. Material: PBMCs from the stem cell graft donor, obtained from the stem cell graft.

The CDR3 sequence: CASTKTSGRWAKNIQYF. The DNA of the CDR3 is TGTGCCAGCACCAAAACTAGCGGGAGGTGGGCCAAAAACATTCAGTACTTC. V is TRBV6-1 and J is TRBJ2-4; TRBD2 matches at 12 bases. The junction had 8 bases not matched to a gene; V was cut back by 7 bases and J by 1 base. The CDR3 consists of 17 residues. Germline CDR1 reads MNHNS; CDR2 reads SASEGT.